In its sample, the clone carrying this TCR beta chain was seen many times. The data belong to a study of patients and donors after allogeneic stem cell transplantation. MiXCR was run by TCRdb on the RT-PCR reads, yielding one entry per CDR3 protein. The profile covers approximately 8,800 distinct CDR3 sequences, with about 4% appearing a single time and about 20% taken by the ten largest. This CDR3 has 15 amino acids. The germline V gene has CDR1 MGHDK and CDR2 SYGVNS. Trimming cost V 0 bases and J 0 bases, with 7 bases left between them. Sequencing was done on a sample of blood, either unsorted or a sorted T cell fraction (not recorded which). This TCR came from a human donor who was either an allogeneic HSCT recipient or a stem cell or donor lymphocyte infusion donor (not recorded which). It is not recorded whose cells these are; they may come from a transplant donor. This sequence joins TRBV25-1 and TRBJ2-3; the D is unclear. The CDR3 DNA follows: TGTGCCAGCAGTGAATATCGGTACAGCACAGATACGCAGTATTTT. The encoded protein is CASSEYRYSTDTQYF.